The 29 T cell receptor beta chains in this list originate from one sample, sequenced in a study of blood T cell repertoires in COVID-19. Only in-frame clones appear in the TCRdb table, and some are missing; sequencing was by immunoSEQ multiplex PCR. The data show about 83,000 clones, with 87% seen just once and around 3% held by the top ten. The specimen sequenced was peripheral blood. Receptors originate from a woman in her forties or fifties with active or convalescent COVID-19.

The chain recombines TRBV6-5 with TRBJ1-1; D is undetermined. Germline CDR1 reads MNHEY; CDR2 reads SVGAGI. This CDR3 contains 14 residues. Trimming stripped 5 bases from V and 0 bases from J, with 10 bases between. In nucleotides, the CDR3 is TGTGCCAGCAGTCACCAGGTAATGAACACTGAAGCTTTCTTT. This gives the protein CASSHQVMNTEAFF.

V is TRBV25-1 and J is TRBJ1-1; no clear D gene. The V end was cut by 2 bases, the J end by 4 bases, with 17 bases between. Germline V lookup: CDR1 MGHDK, CDR2 SYGVNS. This CDR3 has 16 amino acids. The CDR3 here is CASSEESASWATEAFF. The CDR3 DNA reads TGTGCCAGCAGTGAAGAGTCTGCCTCCTGGGCCACTGAAGCTTTCTTT. The entire variable domain, with the rest obtained from reference TRBV25-1 and TRBJ1-1, is as follows: EADIYQTPRYLVIGTGKKITLECSQTMGHDKMYWYQQDPGMELHLIHYSYGVNSTEKGDLSSESTVSRIRTEHFPLTLESARPSHTSQYLCASSEESASWATEAFFGQGTRLTVV.

The V and J genes are TRBV5-4 and TRBJ2-7; TRBD1 matches at 9 bases. The CDR3 is made up of 15 amino acids. Trimming removed 4 bases from V and 2 bases from J; junction bases left unmatched: 7. CDR1 and CDR2 from the germline V gene are SGHNT and YYREEE (reference sequence). The CDR3 here is CASSLRDRVTYEQYF. The DNA of the CDR3 is TGTGCCAGCAGCCTACGGGACAGGGTGACCTACGAGCAGTACTTC.

This clone has more than one count but fewer than ten. This chain's CDR3 is CAWIRDSYGYTF. CDR3 coding DNA: TGTGCCTGGATTCGGGACAGCTATGGCTACACCTTC. The gene calls are TRBV30 and TRBJ1-2; 7 bases match TRBD1. Per the germline V gene, CDR1 is GTSNPN and CDR2 is SVGIG (reference sequence). V was pared by 4 bases and J by 4 bases, with 3 bases of the junction left unmatched. The CDR3 length is 12 residues. Full variable domain (remainder filled in from reference TRBV30 and TRBJ1-2): SQTIHQWPATLVQPVGSPLSLECTVEGTSNPNLYWYRQAAGRGLQLLFYSVGIGQISSEVPQNLSASRPQDRQFILSSKKLLLSDSGFYLCAWIRDSYGYTFGSGTRLTVV.

This sequence joins TRBV25-1 and TRBJ1-3, with 7 bases fitting TRBD1. V trimming: 4 bases; J trimming: 3 bases; junction bases outside the gene matches: 6. The CDR3 contains 15 residues. Germline CDR1 is MGHDK and CDR2 is SYGVNS. CDR3 region: CASSGFRDSGNTIYF. Written as DNA, the CDR3 is TGTGCCAGCAGTGGATTTCGGGACAGTGGAAACACCATATATTTT.

The rearrangement joins TRBV19 to TRBJ1-2; TRBD1 agrees at 10 bases. V was pared by 5 bases and J by 0 bases, with 3 bases of the junction left unmatched. The CDR3 extends over 15 amino acids. Germline-derived CDR1 and CDR2 are LNHDA and SQIVND (reference sequence). The CDR3 is CASSGGQGPNYGYTF. The CDR3 bases are TGTGCCAGTAGTGGGGGACAGGGGCCTAACTATGGCTACACCTTC. Full variable domain (missing parts from reference TRBV19 and TRBJ1-2): DGGITQSPKYLFRKEGQNVTLSCEQNLNHDAMYWYRQDPGQGLRLIYYSQIVNDFQKGDIAEGYSVSREKKESFPLTVTSAQKNPTAFYLCASSGGQGPNYGYTFGSGTRLTVV.

This chain's CDR3 is CASSYSSGTGELFF. CDR3 bases: TGTGCCAGCAGTTACTCGTCGGGGACCGGGGAGCTGTTTTTT. The chain has TRBV6-5 and TRBJ2-2, with D possibly matching TRBD2 (5 bases). Germline assignment: CDR1 MNHEY and CDR2 SVGAGI. There are 14 residues in the CDR3. V lost 0 bases and J 5 bases, leaving 7 bases between the germline ends.

V gene TRBV30 combines with J gene TRBJ1-5; 10 bases map to TRBD1. J was trimmed by 2 bases and V by 7 bases; bases with no gene match: 8. Germline assignment: CDR1 GTSNPN and CDR2 SVGIG (reference sequence). This CDR3 region has 15 residues. CDR3 protein: CAFRQGARGNQPQHF. The CDR3 coding sequence is TGTGCCTTTAGACAGGGGGCGAGGGGCAATCAGCCCCAGCATTTT.

The chain carries TRBV30 and TRBJ2-7, with 11 bases matching TRBD2. From germline, CDR1 is GTSNPN and CDR2 SVGIG (reference sequence). The V gene end was trimmed by 4 bases and the J gene end by 1 base; junction bases not matched to a gene: 3. CDR3 length: 14 residues. The CDR3, as DNA: TGTGCCTGGAAGACTAGCGGGGTATCCTACGAGCAGTACTTC. Protein sequence: CAWKTSGVSYEQYF.

This chain connects TRBV13 to TRBJ1-1; D not certain. From germline, CDR1 is PRHDT and CDR2 FYEKMQ (reference sequence). Trimming took off 1 base at V and 4 bases at J, with 7 bases between the two ends. The CDR3 consists of 13 residues. The CDR3 reads CASSLAGLTEAFF. CDR3 coding DNA: TGTGCCAGCAGCTTAGCTGGACTCACTGAAGCTTTCTTT.

J is TRBJ1-1 and V is TRBV5-1, with 7 bases lining up with TRBD1. The CDR3 runs 12 residues. Looked up from germline, CDR1 is SGHRS and CDR2 is YFSETQ. V dropped 4 bases and J dropped 11; count of bases not matched to a gene: 8. This CDR3 is CASSEQGFEAFF. DNA of the CDR3: TGCGCCAGCAGCGAACAGGGGTTCGAGGCTTTCTTT.

The rearrangement links TRBV19 to TRBJ2-7; 10 nucleotides match TRBD1. This CDR3 is built from 15 residues. Germline CDR1 and CDR2: LNHDA and SQIVND (reference sequence). V trimming: 4 bases; J trimming: 7 bases; junction bases outside the gene matches: 10. DNA of the CDR3: TGTGCCAGTAGTACCCCCGGGACAGGGGTGCGGGAGCAGTACTTC. Translated, it gives CASSTPGTGVREQYF.

The genes are TRBV29-1 and TRBJ2-5; the match to TRBD1 covers 10 bases. The V and J ends lost 7 bases and 6 bases, in that order; junction bases with no gene match: 5. This CDR3 contains 12 residues. CDR1 SQVTM and CDR2 ANQGSEA come from the germline V gene. CDR3 DNA sequence: TGCAGCGATAGACAGGGGGCCCAGACCCAGTACTTC. The encoded protein is CSDRQGAQTQYF.

In nucleotides, the CDR3 is TGTGCCAGTAGTACAGGGATGGTGGGTTACGAGCAGTACTTC. Translating gives CASSTGMVGYEQYF. The rearrangement joins TRBV19 to TRBJ2-7; D is possibly TRBD1 (5 bases). The CDR3 loop spans 14 amino acids. With 4 bases removed from V and 4 bases from J, the gap between germline ends came to 14 bases. Looked up from germline, CDR1 is LNHDA and CDR2 is SQIVND (reference sequence). The variable domain in full, with the rest retrieved from reference TRBV19 and TRBJ2-7, is DGGITQSPKYLFRKEGQNVTLSCEQNLNHDAMYWYRQDPGQGLRLIYYSQIVNDFQKGDIAEGYSVSREKKESFPLTVTSAQKNPTAFYLCASSTGMVGYEQYFGPGTRLTVT.

The rearrangement uses TRBV11-1 and TRBJ2-2; D perhaps matches TRBD2 (5 bases). V was shortened by 5 bases and J by 4 bases, with 14 bases between the two germline ends. Germline V gives CDR1 SGHAT, CDR2 FQDESV (reference sequence). This CDR3 contains 15 residues. CDR3 DNA sequence: TGTGCCAGCAGCACCGACCCCGCGGGCACCGGGGAGCTGTTTTTT. Amino acids: CASSTDPAGTGELFF.

The chain carries TRBV3-1 (or the pseudogene TRBV3-2) and TRBJ2-7, with 7 bases aligning to TRBD1. The CDR3 is 17 amino acids. The V and J ends lost 3 bases and 4 bases, in that order; junction bases with no gene match: 15. Germline-derived CDR1 and CDR2 are LGHDT and YNNKEL (reference sequence). CDR3 DNA sequence: TGTGCCAGCAGCCATAGACAGGGCCAATACGAAAGGTACGAGCAGTACTTC. Translation gives CASSHRQGQYERYEQYF.

Only one count was recorded for this clone. V and J are TRBV7-9 and TRBJ1-5; TRBD1 might be the D (5 bases). Germline CDR1 SEHNR, CDR2 FQNEAQ (reference sequence). CDR3 length equals 16 residues. With 1 base removed from V and 7 bases from J, the gap between germline ends came to 17 bases. The CDR3 DNA sequence: TGTGCCAGCAGCTTAGTAGGGATCGGTGGGGGGCAGCCCCAGCATTTT. Protein: CASSLVGIGGGQPQHF. Combining the CDR3 with reference TRBV7-9 and TRBJ1-5 gives the whole variable domain DTGVSQNPRHKITKRGQNVTFRCDPISEHNRLYWYRQTLGQGPEFLTYFQNEAQLEKSRLLSDRFSAERPKGSFSTLEIQRTEQGDSAMYLCASSLVGIGGGQPQHFGDGTRLSIL.

The CDR3 spells CASSPTKSGLSGNTIYF. CDR3 coding DNA: TGTGCCAGCTCACCAACCAAAAGCGGACTGTCTGGAAACACCATATATTTT. The rearrangement joins TRBV18 to TRBJ1-3; D gene uncertain. The CDR3 is made up of 17 amino acids. Germline V gene sequence: CDR1 KGHSH, CDR2 LQKENI. Between the trimmed V and J ends, which lost 2 bases and 1 base, there was a span of 15 bases.

V and J are TRBV20-1 and TRBJ2-5; 11 bases map to TRBD1. CDR3 length: 14 amino acids. Germline CDR1 reads DFQATT; CDR2 reads SNEGSKA (reference sequence). J was trimmed by 6 bases and V by 3 bases; bases with no gene match: 6. The CDR3, as DNA: TGCAGTGCTAGTTGGACAGGGGGCTATAAGACCCAGTACTTC. Its translation: CSASWTGGYKTQYF.

The rearrangement links TRBV6-5 to TRBJ2-3; 10 bases map to TRBD2. The germline CDR1 and CDR2 sequences are MNHEY and SVGAGI. V lost 0 bases to trimming and J lost 4 bases; unmatched junction nucleotides: 4. This CDR3 comprises 16 residues. The CDR3 spells CASSYSPSGGADTQYF. For the CDR3, the DNA is TGTGCCAGCAGTTACTCGCCTAGCGGGGGCGCAGATACGCAGTATTTT.

The V call is TRBV9, the J call TRBJ1-1; possibly TRBD1 for D (6 bases). V gave up 3 bases and J gave up 3 bases, with 15 bases separating them. This CDR3 has 15 residues. From germline, CDR1 is SGDLS and CDR2 YYNGEE. The CDR3 DNA is TGTGCCAGCAGCGAGGCTACGGGGGGCGACACTGAAGCTTTCTTT. Translated: CASSEATGGDTEAFF.

V is TRBV6-6 and J is TRBJ1-1, with 10 positions matching TRBD1. The CDR3 extends over 15 amino acids. The germline CDR1 and CDR2 sequences are MNHNY and SVGAGI (reference sequence). V was clipped by 5 bases and J by 5 bases; unmatched bases: 8. CDR3 sequence (DNA): TGTGCCAGCAGTCCAAGGACAGGGGGAAGGACTGAAGCTTTCTTT. This translates into CASSPRTGGRTEAFF.

This clone came up a few times. This rearrangement joins TRBV15 to TRBJ2-3; the D is unclear. The CDR3 has 13 residues. V gave up 5 bases and J gave up 3 bases, with 9 bases separating them. Looked up from germline, CDR1 is LNHNV and CDR2 is YYDKDF (reference sequence). As DNA, the CDR3 is TGTGCCACCAGCCCCACTCGTACAGATACGCAGTATTTT. Translating gives CATSPTRTDTQYF.

In DNA, the CDR3 is TGTGCCAGCAGCGGAGGACAGGCCGGATACAATGAGCAGTTCTTC. It yields the protein CASSGGQAGYNEQFF. The chain employs TRBV13 and TRBJ2-1; 7 bases agree with TRBD1. This CDR3 is built from 15 residues. CDR1 and CDR2 from the germline V gene are PRHDT and FYEKMQ (reference sequence). The junction had 8 bases not matched to a gene; V was cut back by 5 bases and J by 4 bases.

The V call is TRBV2, the J call TRBJ2-1; TRBD2 matches 14 bases. The CDR3 extends over 19 amino acids. Germline V gene lookup returns CDR1 SNHLY and CDR2 FYNNEI. Unmatched junction bases numbered 9, after V lost 5 bases and J lost 0 bases. In DNA, the CDR3 is TGTGCCAGCAGTCTTCGGACTAGCGGGGGGACCAGCTCCTACAATGAGCAGTTCTTC. Protein: CASSLRTSGGTSSYNEQFF.

This clone was counted between two and nine times. V gene TRBV7-2 combines with J gene TRBJ1-1; possible D gene TRBD1, 6 bases. The V end lost 5 bases, the J end lost 1 base, and 11 bases lay between the germline ends. This CDR3 is 14 amino acids long. Looked up from germline, CDR1 is SGHTA and CDR2 is FQGNSA. The CDR3 DNA sequence: TGTGCCAGCAGCCCAGGGACAAGGAACACTGAAGCTTTCTTT. Protein sequence: CASSPGTRNTEAFF. The variable domain in full, completed from reference TRBV7-2 and TRBJ1-1, reads GAGVSQSPSNKVTEKGKDVELRCDPISGHTALYWYRQSLGQGLEFLIYFQGNSAPDKSGLPSDRFSAERTGGSVSTLTIQRTQQEDSAVYLCASSPGTRNTEAFFGQGTRLTVV.

V usage is TRBV19 and J usage is TRBJ1-2; maybe TRBD1 (5 bases). Germline V gene data show CDR1 as LNHDA and CDR2 as SQIVND (reference sequence). Trimming cost V 3 bases and J 3 bases, with 14 bases left between them. This CDR3 is 15 amino acids long. The CDR3 coding sequence is TGTGCCAGTAGTATGGGTGGGGCAGCATACTATGGCTACACCTTC. This translates into CASSMGGAAYYGYTF.

The chain carries TRBV7-8 and TRBJ1-1, with 7 bases that match TRBD1. Per germline, CDR1 SGHVS and CDR2 FQNEAQ. The length of the CDR3 is 16 residues. Unmatched junction bases numbered 9, after V lost 5 bases and J lost 0 bases. CDR3 coding DNA: TGTGCCAGCAGCCGAGGAGGGGGCACTATGAACACTGAAGCTTTCTTT. Its translation is CASSRGGGTMNTEAFF.

The chain uses TRBV11-3 and TRBJ2-5; 11 bases match TRBD2. J was trimmed by 5 bases and V by 1 base; bases with no gene match: 12. This CDR3 has 18 amino acids. Germline V CDR1 and CDR2: SGHNT, YENEEA. The CDR3 DNA reads TGTGCCAGCAGCTTAGGACGGCTAGCGGGGGGTTCAGCGGAGACCCAGTACTTC. Residues: CASSLGRLAGGSAETQYF.